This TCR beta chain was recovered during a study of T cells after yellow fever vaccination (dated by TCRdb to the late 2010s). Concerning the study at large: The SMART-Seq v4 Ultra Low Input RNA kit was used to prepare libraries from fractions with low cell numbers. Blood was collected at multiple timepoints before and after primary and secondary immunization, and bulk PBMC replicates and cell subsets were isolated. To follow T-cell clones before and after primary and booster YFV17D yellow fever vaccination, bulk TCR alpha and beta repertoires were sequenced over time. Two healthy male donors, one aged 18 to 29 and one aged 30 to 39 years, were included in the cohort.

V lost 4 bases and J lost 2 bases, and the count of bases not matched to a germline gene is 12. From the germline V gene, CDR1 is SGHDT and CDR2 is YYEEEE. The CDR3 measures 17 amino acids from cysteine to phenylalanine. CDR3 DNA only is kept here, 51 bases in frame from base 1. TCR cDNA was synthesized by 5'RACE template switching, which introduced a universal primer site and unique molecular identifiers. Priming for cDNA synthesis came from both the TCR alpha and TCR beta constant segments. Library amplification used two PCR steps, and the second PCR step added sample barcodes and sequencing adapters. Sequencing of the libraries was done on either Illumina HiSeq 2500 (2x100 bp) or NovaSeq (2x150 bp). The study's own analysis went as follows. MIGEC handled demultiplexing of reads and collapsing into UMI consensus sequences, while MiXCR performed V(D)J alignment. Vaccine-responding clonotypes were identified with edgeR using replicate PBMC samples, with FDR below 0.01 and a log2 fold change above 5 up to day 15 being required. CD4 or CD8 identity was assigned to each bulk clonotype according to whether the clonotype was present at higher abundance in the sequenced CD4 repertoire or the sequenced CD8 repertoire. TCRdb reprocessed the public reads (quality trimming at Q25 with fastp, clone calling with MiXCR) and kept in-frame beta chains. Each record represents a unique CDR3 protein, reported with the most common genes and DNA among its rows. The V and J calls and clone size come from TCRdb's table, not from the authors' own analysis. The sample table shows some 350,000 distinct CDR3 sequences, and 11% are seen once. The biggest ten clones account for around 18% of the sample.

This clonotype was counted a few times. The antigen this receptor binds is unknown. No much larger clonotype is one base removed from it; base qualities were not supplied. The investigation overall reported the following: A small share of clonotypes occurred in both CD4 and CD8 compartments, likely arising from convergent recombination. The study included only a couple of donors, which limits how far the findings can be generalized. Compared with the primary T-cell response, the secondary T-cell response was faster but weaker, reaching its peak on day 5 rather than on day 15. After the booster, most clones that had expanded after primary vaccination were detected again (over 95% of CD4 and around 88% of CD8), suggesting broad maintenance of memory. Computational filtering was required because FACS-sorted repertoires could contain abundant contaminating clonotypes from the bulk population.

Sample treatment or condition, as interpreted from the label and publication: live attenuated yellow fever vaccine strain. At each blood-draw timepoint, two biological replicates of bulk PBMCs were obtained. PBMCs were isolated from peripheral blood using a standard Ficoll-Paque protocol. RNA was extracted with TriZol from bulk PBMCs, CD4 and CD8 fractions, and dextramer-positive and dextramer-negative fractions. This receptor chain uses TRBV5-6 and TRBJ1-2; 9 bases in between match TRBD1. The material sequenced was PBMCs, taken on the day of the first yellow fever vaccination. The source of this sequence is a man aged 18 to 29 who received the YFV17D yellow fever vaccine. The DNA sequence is TGTGCCAGCAGCCGGCCGGGACAGGGAGCCTCGAACTATGGCTACACCTTC. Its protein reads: CASSRPGQGASNYGYTF.